This T cell receptor beta chain was recorded in a study of shared clonotypes between healthy human individuals. About the research overall: Researchers assigned three CD4 naive, three CD4 memory, two CD8 naive and one CD8 memory plate to each donor.

Replicate PCRs from sorted subsets contained 200 ng DNA, which is around 30,000 T cell genomes. Profiling relied on immunoSEQ multiplex PCR, and the TCRdb table lists in-frame clones only, not all of them. The profile shows around 200,000 clones, approximately 95% of them singletons. The V gene's germline CDR1 is SQVTM and CDR2 ANQGSEA. The CDR3 totals 17 residues. Losses at the gene ends were 6 bases for V and 3 bases for J; bases not matched to a gene: 9. This sequence was found in a woman younger than 45 in good health. Sequenced material: naive CD4+ T cells sorted from blood. Documented subset: CD45RA+ positively selected. The chain combines TRBV29-1 with TRBJ2-3; the match to TRBD2 covers 16 bases. The CDR3 loop is CSVVGLAGGIGTDTQYF. CDR3 nucleotide sequence: TGCAGCGTGGTGGGACTAGCGGGAGGGATCGGGACAGATACGCAGTATTTT.